The next 10 T cell receptor beta chains were all read from a single sample in a study of blood T cells in healthy people across ages. A second PCR, run for about 6 to 11 cycles, used a sample-barcoded 5' primer plus a J-beta primer mix. TCRdb reanalysed the 5' RACE reads using MiXCR and keeps one entry per CDR3 protein. The sample yields about 630,000 distinct CDR3 sequences, 21% seen once. Specimen: blood. The receptors were sampled from a man aged 70 or older in good health.

The CDR3 here is CASSLPGQGGIGELFF. CDR3 in DNA: TGTGCCAGCAGCTTACCGGGACAGGGAGGTATCGGGGAGCTGTTTTTT. The V gene is TRBV7-2, the J gene TRBJ2-2; 9 positions agree with TRBD1. With 2 bases clipped from V and 7 bases from J, the junction kept 8 bases outside the gene matches. This CDR3 comprises 16 residues. The germline CDR1 and CDR2 sequences are SGHTA and FQGNSA.

The sample holds a few counts of this clonotype. V gene TRBV4-1 combines with J gene TRBJ1-1; D gene uncertain. Germline V gene lookup returns CDR1 MGHRA and CDR2 YSYEKL. The CDR3 runs to 16 residues. V was cut by 0 bases and J by 1 base, with 12 bases left in between. Here the CDR3 DNA reads TGCGCCAGCAGCCAAGATCCTCCTAAGGGGAACACTGAAGCTTTCTTT. It is translated as CASSQDPPKGNTEAFF.

The CDR3 nucleotides read TGTGCCAGCAGTCCCGGGACTAGTCGGGTCGGGGAGCTGTTTTTT. Translation: CASSPGTSRVGELFF. This chain joins TRBV6-2 or TRBV6-3 and TRBJ2-2, with 8 positions matching TRBD2. V lost 5 bases, J lost 7 bases, and 9 bases stayed unmatched. The CDR3 is made up of 15 amino acids. Germline V lookup: CDR1 MNHEY, CDR2 SVGEGT.

The V gene is TRBV7-2, the J gene TRBJ2-7; possibly TRBD1 for D (5 bases). V dropped 1 base and J dropped 3 bases, with 13 bases sitting between them. CDR3 length: 15 amino acids. Germline CDR1 and CDR2: SGHTA and FQGNSA. DNA for the CDR3: TGTGCCAGCAGCTTAGGGACAAACGTGGGCTACGAGCAGTACTTC. This sequence encodes CASSLGTNVGYEQYF.

This sequence joins TRBV5-1 and TRBJ1-2, with D hard to call. Germline CDR1 is SGHRS and CDR2 is YFSETQ. This CDR3 has 13 amino acids. V lost 1 base to trimming and J lost 2 bases, with 6 bases between them. The CDR3 DNA reads TGCGCCAGCAGCTTGCTCCAGAACTATGGCTACACCTTC. Translating it yields CASSLLQNYGYTF.

There are a few counts of this clonotype. The V call is TRBV10-2, the J call TRBJ2-3, with TRBD2 identical over 7 bases. Germline V gene sequence: CDR1 WSHSY, CDR2 SAAADI. There are 16 residues in the CDR3. Trimming took 3 bases from V and 2 from J; bases not matched to a gene: 8. CDR3 sequence (DNA): TGCGCCAGCAGTGATTGGGCTAGCGGACTCACAGATACGCAGTATTTT. The encoded protein is CASSDWASGLTDTQYF.

The chain couples TRBV7-6 to TRBJ2-6; tentatively, D is TRBD2 (6 bases). Trimming shortened V by 4 bases and J by 0 bases, and 13 bases separated the two germline ends. The CDR3 sequence is 17 residues long. CDR1 is SGHVS and CDR2 is FNYEAQ in the germline V gene. The CDR3 is CASSYRDSSSGANVLTF. The CDR3 nucleotides are TGTGCCAGCAGCTATCGGGACTCGAGCTCTGGGGCCAACGTCCTGACTTTC.

This rearrangement joins TRBV13 to TRBJ2-1; TRBD2 agrees at 9 bases. The CDR3 consists of 17 residues. Trimming cost V 1 base and J 3 bases; bases outside gene matches: 7. CDR1 is PRHDT and CDR2 is FYEKMQ in the germline V gene (reference sequence). For the CDR3, the DNA is TGTGCCAGCAGCTTAGTCCGGGCTAGCGGGAACTACAATGAGCAGTTCTTC. This encodes CASSLVRASGNYNEQFF. The full variable domain, completed using reference TRBV13 and TRBJ2-1, is AAGVIQSPRHLIKEKRETATLKCYPIPRHDTVYWYQQGPGQDPQFLISFYEKMQSDKGSIPDRFSAQQFSDYHSELNMSSLELGDSALYFCASSLVRASGNYNEQFFGPGTRLTVL.

The rearrangement links TRBV3-1 to TRBJ2-5; TRBD2 might be the D (6 bases). The CDR3 consists of 15 residues. CDR1 and CDR2 (germline): LGHDT, YNNKEL (reference sequence). Trimming took off 4 bases at V and 1 base at J, with 13 bases between the two ends. For the CDR3, the DNA is TGTGCCAGCAGCCCAGTGAGGGGACTCCAAGAGACCCAGTACTTC. Its translation: CASSPVRGLQETQYF.

This clonotype was seen many times. This sequence joins TRBV6-6 and TRBJ2-7; D might be TRBD1 (6 bases). V was pared by 0 bases and J by 0 bases, with 15 bases between. There are 17 residues in the CDR3. Germline CDR1 reads MNHNY; CDR2 reads SVGAGI (reference sequence). The CDR3 DNA reads TGTGCCAGCAGTTACTCGCCGGCCAACAGGGTCTCCTACGAGCAGTACTTC. Its protein is CASSYSPANRVSYEQYF.